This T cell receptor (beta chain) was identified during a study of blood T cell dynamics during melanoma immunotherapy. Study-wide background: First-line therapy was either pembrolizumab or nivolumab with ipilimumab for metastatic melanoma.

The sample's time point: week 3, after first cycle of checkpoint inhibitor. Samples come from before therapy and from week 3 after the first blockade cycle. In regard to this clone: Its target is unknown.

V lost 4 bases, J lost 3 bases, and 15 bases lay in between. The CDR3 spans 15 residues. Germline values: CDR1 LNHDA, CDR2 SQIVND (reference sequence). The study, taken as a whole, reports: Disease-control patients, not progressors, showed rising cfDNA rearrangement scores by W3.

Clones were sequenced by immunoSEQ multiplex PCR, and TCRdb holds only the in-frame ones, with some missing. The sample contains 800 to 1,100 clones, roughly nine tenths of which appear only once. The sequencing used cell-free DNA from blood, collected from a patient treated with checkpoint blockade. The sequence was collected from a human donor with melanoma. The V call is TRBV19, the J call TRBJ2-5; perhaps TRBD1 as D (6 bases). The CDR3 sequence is CASSTDRLGKETQYF. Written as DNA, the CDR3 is TGTGCCAGTAGTACCGACAGGTTGGGGAAAGAGACCCAGTACTTC.